This TCR beta chain stems from a study of shared clonotypes between healthy human individuals. Only in-frame clones appear in the TCRdb table, and some are missing; sequencing was by immunoSEQ multiplex PCR. The sample contains about 490,000 clones, about three quarters of which appear only once. The CDR3 is 14 residues long. The V and J ends lost 3 bases and 7 bases respectively, with 13 bases between them. The chain joins TRBV23-1 to TRBJ2-1; D might be TRBD2 (5 bases). TRBV23-1 is reported as an ORF; its role is uncertain. The sequence was obtained from a woman aged 40 to 50 in good health. Some clones in this sample may be carry-over from other donors' samples. Sequenced: PBMCs. CDR3 residues: CASSHPDGENEQFF. The CDR3 DNA follows: TGCGCCAGCAGTCATCCCGATGGGGAGAATGAGCAGTTCTTC.